Following are 29 T cell receptor beta chains from one sample sequenced in a study of brain T cells in children with intractable seizures. Generated by immunoSEQ multiplex PCR, the TCRdb table keeps only in-frame clones and is missing some. The sample includes about 340,000 clones, roughly 92% of them seen just once. Time point here: blood from clinic visit 5 months post-surgery; TSC patient then seizure free. Material: peripheral blood, obtained less than 6 months after surgery. Receptor source: a boy under two years old with tuberous sclerosis and intractable seizures.

V is TRBV6-5 and J is TRBJ1-2, with 8 nucleotides matching TRBD1. Per the germline V gene, CDR1 is MNHEY and CDR2 is SVGAGI. CDR3 length: 13 residues. The V gene end was trimmed by 6 bases and the J gene end by 2 bases; junction bases not matched to a gene: 2. CDR3 sequence (DNA): TGTGCCAGCAGGGACAGGGAGAACTATGGCTACACCTTC. Residues: CASRDRENYGYTF.

The rearrangement uses TRBV5-1 and TRBJ2-1; 7 positions agree with TRBD2. This CDR3 region has 15 residues. Losses at the gene ends were 0 bases for V and 8 bases for J; bases not matched to a gene: 8. From germline, CDR1 is SGHRS and CDR2 YFSETQ. The CDR3 DNA is TGCGCCAGCAGCTTGGGACTAGCCGGAGGGGATGAGCAGTTCTTC. Its translation is CASSLGLAGGDEQFF. Looking up the rest from reference TRBV5-1 and TRBJ2-1 gives the full variable domain: KAGVTQTPRYLIKTRGQQVTLSCSPISGHRSVSWYQQTPGQGLQFLFEYFSETQRNKGNFPGRFSGRQFSNSRSEMNVSTLELGDSALYLCASSLGLAGGDEQFFGPGTRLTVL.

Only one count was recorded for this clone. This sequence joins TRBV19 and TRBJ2-5, with D possibly being TRBD1 (6 bases). The germline CDR1 and CDR2 sequences are LNHDA and SQIVND (reference sequence). Deletions cut 5 bases from V and 3 bases from J, with 13 bases between. The CDR3 length is 14 residues. The CDR3, as DNA: TGTGCCAGTAGTTGGTTGGGGGCTAAAGAGACCCAGTACTTC. Its protein is CASSWLGAKETQYF.

This rearrangement joins TRBV12-3 or TRBV12-4 to TRBJ1-3, with D uncertain. Between the trimmed V and J ends, which lost 4 bases and 3 bases, there was a span of 4 bases. This CDR3 is built from 12 residues. CDR3 bases: TGTGCCAGCAGTTATTTTGGAAACACCATATATTTT. This gives the protein CASSYFGNTIYF.

The chain links TRBV9 to TRBJ1-1; tentatively, D is TRBD1 (5 bases). The CDR3 spans 14 residues. The V gene lost 0 bases and the J gene lost 6 bases, with 12 bases spanning the gap. The germline V gene encodes CDR1 SGDLS and CDR2 YYNGEE. The CDR3 DNA follows: TGTGCCAGCAGCGTAGCTGGAGGGACGGCTGAAGCTTTCTTT. It translates to CASSVAGGTAEAFF.

This chain joins TRBV25-1 and TRBJ2-4; 10 bases map to TRBD1. Germline values: CDR1 MGHDK, CDR2 SYGVNS. The CDR3 contains 15 residues. After removal of 3 bases from V and 8 bases from J, the junction contained 7 bases not matched to a gene. The CDR3 region has the DNA TGTGCCAGCAGTGATTTTGGACAGGGGGGTGACATTCAGTACTTC. It yields the protein CASSDFGQGGDIQYF.

Turning to this clone: The junction departs from germline at one end; a sequencing error may be responsible. Other DNA variants within this sample encode the same CDR3. The gene calls are TRBV19 and TRBJ1-5, with D uncertain. Looked up from germline, CDR1 is LNHDA and CDR2 is SQIVND (reference sequence). The CDR3 runs 11 residues. The CDR3 DNA follows: TGTGCCTGTAGGCTACTTCAGCCCCAGCATTTT. Encoded protein: CACRLLQPQHF.

This clone was observed once. The V and J genes are TRBV19 and TRBJ2-3, with 13 bases that match TRBD2. CDR3 length equals 16 residues. CDR1 and CDR2 (germline): LNHDA, SQIVND (reference sequence). V lost 6 bases, J lost 4 bases, and 7 bases stayed unmatched. CDR3 DNA sequence: TGTGCCAGTAGCCGCGGGACTAGCGGGACTCCAGATACGCAGTATTTT. Amino acid sequence: CASSRGTSGTPDTQYF.

As to this clone: This sample also contains other DNA sequences that code for the same CDR3. The V gene is TRBV12-3 or TRBV12-4, the J gene TRBJ2-5, with D perhaps TRBD2 (5 bases). V was trimmed by 2 bases and J by 4 bases, leaving 5 bases between them. The CDR3 has 12 amino acids. The DNA for the CDR3 is TGTGCCAGCAGTTTACGGGGAGAGACCCAGTACTTC. Protein product: CASSLRGETQYF.

This clone was seen a handful of times. Other DNA sequences in the sample encode the same CDR3. The chain employs TRBV5-6 and TRBJ1-2, with no clear D. The CDR3 runs to 14 residues. Germline-derived CDR1 and CDR2 are SGHDT and YYEEEE. Trimming took 0 bases from V and 0 from J, leaving 6 bases between them. The CDR3 here is CASSLGVSNYGYTF. The CDR3 DNA reads as TGTGCCAGCAGCTTGGGGGTTTCTAACTATGGCTACACCTTC.

The chain is built from TRBV28 and TRBJ1-5; 7 positions agree with TRBD1. The CDR3 length is 16 residues. From germline, CDR1 is MDHEN and CDR2 SYDVKM. V lost 2 bases and J lost 7; bases outside the gene matches: 11. DNA of the CDR3: TGTGCCAGCAGTTTAACGGGGACAGCTCGAGGGCAGCCCCAGCATTTT. Translation: CASSLTGTARGQPQHF.

This chain joins TRBV18 and TRBJ2-7; possibly TRBD2 for D (6 bases). CDR1 is KGHSH and CDR2 is LQKENI in the germline V gene. The CDR3 is 14 amino acids. V lost 3 bases to trimming and J lost 1 base, with 10 bases between them. The CDR3 DNA reads as TGTGCCAGCTCACCGCGGGGTGATTCCTACGAGCAGTACTTC. It translates to CASSPRGDSYEQYF.

The gene calls are TRBV4-1 and TRBJ1-1; no reliable D call. V was cut by 1 base and J by 2 bases, with 14 bases left in between. Germline V gene sequence: CDR1 MGHRA, CDR2 YSYEKL. The CDR3 runs 16 residues. CDR3 residues: CASSQVQSPINTEAFF. The CDR3 region has the DNA TGCGCCAGCAGCCAAGTTCAAAGCCCCATCAACACTGAAGCTTTCTTT.

The chain uses TRBV5-4 and TRBJ2-7, with D hard to call. The CDR3 totals 14 residues. Trimming removed 4 bases from V and 4 bases from J, with 15 bases in between. Germline lookup yields CDR1 SGHNT and CDR2 YYREEE (reference sequence). CDR3 amino acids: CASSPEATYYEQYF. The CDR3 DNA reads TGTGCCAGCAGCCCCGAAGCTACTTATTACGAGCAGTACTTC.

This rearrangement joins TRBV7-9 to TRBJ1-4; 7 bases are a match to TRBD1. The length of the CDR3 is 12 residues. CDR1 and CDR2 from the germline V gene are SEHNR and FQNEAQ (reference sequence). V lost 5 bases and J lost 13; bases outside the gene matches: 7. CDR3 amino acids: CASSPGGGRLFF. CDR3 nucleotides: TGTGCCAGCAGCCCAGGGGGTGGAAGACTGTTTTTT. Filled out from reference TRBV7-9 and TRBJ1-4, the complete variable domain reads DTGVSQNPRHKITKRGQNVTFRCDPISEHNRLYWYRQTLGQGPEFLTYFQNEAQLEKSRLLSDRFSAERPKGSFSTLEIQRTEQGDSAMYLCASSPGGGRLFFGSGTQLSVL.

The genes are TRBV4-2 and TRBJ2-3; no clear D gene. Germline V lookup: CDR1 LGHNA, CDR2 YNFKEQ. The CDR3 sequence is 13 residues long. V shed 1 base and J shed 0 bases, with 2 bases lying between them. In nucleotides, the CDR3 is TGTGCCAGCAGCCAAGGGAGCACAGATACGCAGTATTTT. It is translated as CASSQGSTDTQYF.

The V gene is TRBV11-3, the J gene TRBJ2-3; no firm D call. The V gene's germline CDR1 is SGHNT and CDR2 YENEEA. V was trimmed by 3 bases and J by 7 bases, leaving 8 bases between them. CDR3 length equals 12 residues. The CDR3 nucleotides read TGTGCCAGCAGCTTCCTCGGGCATACGCAGTATTTT. This encodes CASSFLGHTQYF.

The gene calls are TRBV18 and TRBJ2-5, with D possibly being TRBD1 or TRBD2 (5 bases each). V shed 3 bases and J shed 5 bases, with 13 bases lying between them. The CDR3 covers 14 residues. Germline lookup yields CDR1 KGHSH and CDR2 LQKENI. The CDR3 coding sequence is TGTGCCAGCTCACCCTGGGATGGGGGTGAGACCCAGTACTTC. This encodes CASSPWDGGETQYF.

This sequence joins TRBV2 and TRBJ1-2, with 9 positions matching TRBD1. V shed 7 bases and J 6 bases; nucleotides not matched to a gene: 6. CDR1 is SNHLY, CDR2 FYNNEI, per germline. This CDR3 has 13 amino acids. The CDR3 loop reads CASTSDRGNGYTF. The DNA of the CDR3 is TGTGCCAGCACCTCGGACAGGGGTAATGGCTACACCTTC.

Comments on this clone: The identical CDR3 is also encoded by other nucleotide sequences in the sample. The CDR3 nucleotides read TGTGCCAGCAGCCCGGGACTAGCGGGGGAAGAGACCCAGTACTTC. Translation gives CASSPGLAGEETQYF. J is TRBJ2-5 and V is TRBV11-3, with 14 bases lining up with TRBD2. The CDR3 totals 15 residues. J was trimmed by 3 bases and V by 5 bases; bases with no gene match: 2. Per the germline V gene, CDR1 is SGHNT and CDR2 is YENEEA.

V gene TRBV19 combines with J gene TRBJ2-1; tentative D call: TRBD2 (6 bases). The CDR3 runs 14 residues. Germline assignment: CDR1 LNHDA and CDR2 SQIVND (reference sequence). V dropped 3 bases and J dropped 2 bases, with 8 bases sitting between them. The CDR3 bases are TGTGCCAGTAGTATGGGACTGACCTACAATGAGCAGTTCTTC. Protein product: CASSMGLTYNEQFF.

In this sample, this clone turned up a few times. The V and J genes are TRBV10-3 and TRBJ1-3; 9 bases line up with TRBD1. The germline gives CDR1 ENHRY, CDR2 SYGVKD. The V segment lost 5 bases and the J segment 1 base; nucleotides outside the gene matches: 3. CDR3 length: 15 amino acids. This CDR3 is CAISSTGGSGNTIYF. CDR3 DNA sequence: TGTGCCATCAGTTCGACAGGGGGTTCTGGAAACACCATATATTTT.

V and J are TRBV4-2 and TRBJ2-7, with D hard to call. This CDR3 comprises 15 residues. The germline V and J ends were trimmed by 1 base and 1 base, with 11 bases remaining between them. Germline V CDR1 and CDR2: LGHNA, YNFKEQ. CDR3 bases: TGTGCCAGCAGCCAAGTTTCTCTGGCATCCTACGAGCAGTACTTC. It encodes CASSQVSLASYEQYF.

The chain uses TRBV7-6 and TRBJ1-6, with TRBD1 matching over 10 bases. CDR3 length: 21 residues. Germline CDR1 and CDR2: SGHVS and FNYEAQ. The junction had 18 bases not matched to a gene; V was cut back by 7 bases and J by 0 bases. The CDR3 reads CASTLPFTGQGTSSYNSPLHF. Written as DNA, the CDR3 is TGTGCCAGCACTCTTCCATTCACGGGACAGGGGACATCCTCCTATAATTCACCCCTCCACTTT.

The chain recombines TRBV7-9 with TRBJ2-7; D is unresolved. V dropped 0 bases and J dropped 7 bases, with 7 bases sitting between them. The CDR3 is made up of 12 amino acids. The V gene's germline CDR1 is SEHNR and CDR2 FQNEAQ (reference sequence). CDR3 residues: CASSLAGSEQYF. The CDR3 DNA reads TGTGCCAGCAGCTTAGCGGGGTCTGAGCAGTACTTC.

This sequence joins TRBV5-1 and TRBJ2-3; TRBD2 matches at 10 bases. The CDR3 is 16 residues long. The trim removed 0 bases at V and 5 bases at J, leaving 6 bases unmatched. Germline CDR1 SGHRS, CDR2 YFSETQ. For the CDR3, the DNA is TGCGCCAGCAGCTTGGGGAGCGGGGGGGCCGGAGATACGCAGTATTTT. It is translated as CASSLGSGGAGDTQYF.

The chain employs TRBV7-9 and TRBJ2-3, with 15 bases matching TRBD2. This CDR3 has 17 amino acids. CDR1 and CDR2 (germline): SEHNR, FQNEAQ (reference sequence). Losses at the gene ends were 5 bases for V and 4 bases for J; bases not matched to a gene: 7. The CDR3 bases are TGTGCCAGCAGCCTTGGACTAGCGGGGGGGCAATCAGATACGCAGTATTTT. Translation gives CASSLGLAGGQSDTQYF.

This clone was picked up one time. The chain employs TRBV18 and TRBJ1-3; TRBD1 matches 8 bases. Germline CDR1 KGHSH, CDR2 LQKENI. Losses at the gene ends were 6 bases for V and 3 bases for J; bases not matched to a gene: 13. The CDR3 spans 17 residues. The CDR3 loop is CASSFLADRGGGNTIYF. DNA of the CDR3: TGTGCCAGCTCCTTCCTGGCTGACAGGGGAGGTGGAAACACCATATATTTT.

CDR3 DNA sequence: TGTGCCAGCATTCCGACAGGTAATCAGCCCCAGCATTTT. This codes for CASIPTGNQPQHF. The V call is TRBV6-6, the J call TRBJ1-5; a possible D gene is TRBD1 (6 bases). Germline V lookup: CDR1 MNHNY, CDR2 SVGAGI (reference sequence). The CDR3 sequence is 13 residues long. V was cut by 7 bases and J by 4 bases, with 11 bases left in between.